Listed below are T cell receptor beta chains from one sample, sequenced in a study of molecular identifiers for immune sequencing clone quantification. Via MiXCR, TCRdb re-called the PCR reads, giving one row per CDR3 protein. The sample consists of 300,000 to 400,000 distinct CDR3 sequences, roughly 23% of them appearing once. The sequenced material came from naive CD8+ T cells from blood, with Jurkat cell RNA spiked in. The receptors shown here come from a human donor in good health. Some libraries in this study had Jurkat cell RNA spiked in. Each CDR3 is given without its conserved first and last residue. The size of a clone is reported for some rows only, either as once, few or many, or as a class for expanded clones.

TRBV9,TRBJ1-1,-,ASSWVGQGDTEAF
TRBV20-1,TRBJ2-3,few,SASVGGPDTQY
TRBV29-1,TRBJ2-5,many,SVDLTVEETQY
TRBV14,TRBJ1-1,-,ASSQALITEAF
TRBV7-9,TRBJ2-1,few,ASSGRQDLLF
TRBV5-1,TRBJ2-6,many,ASSLALEGGASWANVLT
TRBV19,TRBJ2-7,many,ASVSPPGEQY
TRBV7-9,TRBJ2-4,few,ASSLPWGGKNIQY
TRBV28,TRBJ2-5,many,ASSLGDRRETQY
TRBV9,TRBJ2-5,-,ASSVGGGPETQY
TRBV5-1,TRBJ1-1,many,ASSLSGGGWTEAF